This T cell receptor beta chain originates from a study of shared clonotypes between healthy human individuals. Study at large: Per-donor plates numbered three CD4 naive, three CD4 memory, two CD8 naive and one CD8 memory.

This clone appeared once. The antigen is unknown. Findings and caveats of the study: Larger estimated richness was generally seen in naive subsets than in memory subsets.

Germline CDR1 is SGDLS and CDR2 is YYNGEE. V shed 4 bases, J shed 7 bases, and the junction held 8 bases outside the gene matches. CDR3 size: 15 residues. Negatively enriched CD4+ T cells were divided by CD45RA into naive and memory. For every subset, genomic DNA was evenly distributed across several immunoSEQ plates. Using immunoSEQ multiplex PCR, the repertoire was profiled, and TCRdb retains in-frame clones only, with some absent. In the table there are about 1.1 million clones, 60% to 80% of which are singletons. This chain joins TRBV9 and TRBJ1-4, with 9 bases lining up with TRBD1. This sequence originates from a man younger than 35 in good health. Some clones in this sample may be carry-over from other donors' samples. The material sequenced was memory CD4+ T cells from PBMCs. Indicated subset: CD45RA-negative fraction. In DNA form, the CDR3 reads TGTGCCAGCAGCACAGCCGGGACAGGGAGTGAAAAACTGTTTTTT. Its translation is CASSTAGTGSEKLFF. Drawing the rest from reference TRBV9 and TRBJ1-4, the complete variable domain is DSGVTQTPKHLITATGQRVTLRCSPRSGDLSVYWYQQSLDQGLQFLIQYYNGEERAKGNILERFSAQQFPDLHSELNLSSLELGDSALYFCASSTAGTGSEKLFFGSGTQLSVL.